This passage covers 25 T cell receptor beta chains from one sample sequenced in a study of OX40 agonist ivuxolimab in advanced cancers. Sequencing was performed with immunoSEQ multiplex PCR; in TCRdb, only in-frame clones are kept and a portion is missing. The table records under 35,000 clones, around 87% of them present only once. Here the sequenced sample was CD4+ or CD8+ T cells sorted from blood, taken in a trial of the OX40 agonist ivuxolimab. The receptors stem from an adult with an advanced solid tumor such as melanoma, head and neck, liver or kidney cancer.

The V call is TRBV7-9, the J call TRBJ2-7; no definite D call. The germline gives CDR1 SEHNR, CDR2 FQNEAQ (reference sequence). Trimming removed 1 base at V and 0 bases at J, with 10 bases between. The CDR3 spans 15 residues. CDR3 region: CASSLVVSSSYEQYF. In DNA form, the CDR3 reads TGTGCCAGCAGCTTAGTCGTGTCTAGCTCCTACGAGCAGTACTTC.

The gene calls are TRBV5-1 and TRBJ2-5; 7 bases align to TRBD2. V shed 4 bases, J shed 4 bases, and the junction held 7 bases outside the gene matches. The CDR3 consists of 14 residues. Per germline, CDR1 SGHRS and CDR2 YFSETQ. The CDR3 is CASSQAAGAETQYF. Here the CDR3 DNA reads TGCGCCAGCAGCCAGGCGGCGGGAGCAGAGACCCAGTACTTC.

The chain carries TRBV7-6 and TRBJ2-1, with D possibly called TRBD1 or TRBD2 (6 bases each). V was trimmed by 1 base and J by 7 bases, leaving 11 bases between them. Germline-derived CDR1 and CDR2 are SGHVS and FNYEAQ. CDR3 length equals 14 residues. The CDR3 nucleotides are TGTGCCAGCAGCTTAGGACAGGCGGGGAATGAGCAGTTCTTC. Translated: CASSLGQAGNEQFF.

The V call is TRBV19, the J call TRBJ2-7; 7 bases line up with TRBD2. The CDR3 spans 15 residues. V lost 1 base and J lost 5; bases outside the gene matches: 8. CDR1 and CDR2 (germline): LNHDA, SQIVND (reference sequence). CDR3 region: CASSIGGGSFDEQYF. The DNA of the CDR3 is TGTGCCAGTAGTATAGGAGGCGGGAGTTTCGACGAGCAGTACTTC.

The chain has TRBV9 and TRBJ2-7; either TRBD1 or TRBD2 may fit D (5 bases each). The ends were cut back, 0 bases at V and 0 bases at J, with 10 bases in the middle. The CDR3 has 15 residues. Germline CDR1 SGDLS, CDR2 YYNGEE. DNA of the CDR3: TGTGCCAGCAGCGTAGGGACGGGACGCTCCTACGAGCAGTACTTC. This translates into CASSVGTGRSYEQYF.

V is TRBV6-4 and J is TRBJ2-7, with D perhaps given as TRBD1 or TRBD2 (5 bases each). The CDR3 runs to 13 residues. Germline CDR1 MRHNA, CDR2 SNTAGT. V dropped 8 bases and J dropped 4 bases, with 15 bases sitting between them. In DNA form, the CDR3 reads TGTGCCAGCGCCCTCGAGAGGGGATACGAGCAGTACTTC. The encoded protein is CASALERGYEQYF.

This chain joins TRBV15 and TRBJ2-7; D is unresolved. Per the germline V gene, CDR1 is LNHNV and CDR2 is YYDKDF (reference sequence). This CDR3 is built from 14 residues. The V and J ends lost 0 bases and 0 bases respectively, with 6 bases between them. CDR3 in amino acids: CATSRDTLSYEQYF. For the CDR3, the DNA is TGTGCCACCAGCAGAGATACCCTCTCCTACGAGCAGTACTTC. Filled out from reference TRBV15 and TRBJ2-7, the complete variable domain reads DAMVIQNPRYQVTQFGKPVTLSCSQTLNHNVMYWYQQKSSQAPKLLFHYYDKDFNNEADTPDNFQSRRPNTSFCFLDIRSPGLGDTAMYLCATSRDTLSYEQYFGPGTRLTVT.

This chain connects TRBV10-3 to TRBJ1-2; the D is unclear. Deletions cut 7 bases from V and 6 bases from J, with 12 bases between. This CDR3 spans 12 amino acids. In germline, CDR1 is ENHRY, CDR2 SYGVKD. The CDR3 sequence is CAITLGDDGYTF. The CDR3 DNA is TGTGCCATCACCCTTGGGGATGATGGCTACACCTTC.

The chain carries TRBV20-1 and TRBJ2-5; no firm D call. This CDR3 is built from 11 residues. Per the germline V gene, CDR1 is DFQATT and CDR2 is SNEGSKA (reference sequence). V lost 6 bases, J lost 5 bases, and 10 bases lay in between. The CDR3 sequence: CSAKPRETQYF. CDR3 DNA sequence: TGCAGTGCAAAACCTAGGGAGACCCAGTACTTC.

Only one count was recorded for this clone. The chain carries TRBV6-6 and TRBJ1-5, with TRBD1 identical over 7 bases. This CDR3 has 15 residues. Germline V gene sequence: CDR1 MNHNY, CDR2 SVGAGI (reference sequence). Trimming removed 7 bases from V and 4 bases from J; junction bases left unmatched: 10. The CDR3 nucleotides are TGTGCCAGCACCGAAACGGACAGGTATAATCAGCCCCAGCATTTT. Protein sequence: CASTETDRYNQPQHF.

V and J are TRBV10-1 and TRBJ1-5; D unresolved. Germline V gene lookup returns CDR1 WNHNN and CDR2 SYGVQD (reference sequence). V lost 7 bases and J 6 bases, leaving 13 bases between the germline ends. The CDR3 has 13 residues. This chain's CDR3 is CASNGPHPQPQHF. Here the CDR3 DNA reads TGCGCCAGCAACGGCCCGCATCCTCAGCCCCAGCATTTT.

The chain combines TRBV27 with TRBJ1-2; TRBD1 might be the D (5 bases). Per the germline V gene, CDR1 is MNHEY and CDR2 is SMNVEV (reference sequence). The CDR3 length is 13 residues. V was clipped by 8 bases and J by 6 bases, with 16 bases between them. The CDR3 is CASRTGGLDGYTF. The CDR3 DNA reads TGTGCCAGCCGAACCGGGGGTTTGGATGGCTACACCTTC.

V is TRBV28 and J is TRBJ2-5; TRBD1 matches at 11 bases. V gave up 6 bases and J gave up 1 base; unmatched junction bases: 4. The CDR3 has 15 amino acids. CDR1 and CDR2 (germline): MDHEN, SYDVKM. The CDR3 spells CASRGTGGPQETQYF. The CDR3 DNA reads TGTGCCAGCAGGGGGACAGGGGGTCCCCAAGAGACCCAGTACTTC.

The rearrangement uses TRBV5-1 and TRBJ1-1; the D is unclear. Trimming removed 0 bases at V and 4 bases at J, with 7 bases between. Germline V gene sequence: CDR1 SGHRS, CDR2 YFSETQ. CDR3 length: 13 amino acids. CDR3 sequence (DNA): TGCGCCAGCAGCTTGGAGTTAGGCACTGAAGCTTTCTTT. It encodes CASSLELGTEAFF.

The chain uses TRBV7-9 and TRBJ2-7, with 7 bases that match TRBD1. V trimming: 5 bases; J trimming: 3 bases; junction bases outside the gene matches: 10. The CDR3 consists of 15 residues. The germline V gene has CDR1 SEHNR and CDR2 FQNEAQ (reference sequence). This chain's CDR3 is CASSEDRSYIYEQYF. The CDR3 DNA follows: TGTGCCAGCAGCGAGGACAGGTCCTATATCTACGAGCAGTACTTC.

The rearrangement uses TRBV18 and TRBJ1-4; 7 bases match TRBD1. V was pared by 4 bases and J by 6 bases, with 5 bases of the junction left unmatched. There are 14 residues in the CDR3. The germline V gene encodes CDR1 KGHSH and CDR2 LQKENI. The CDR3 here is CASSLGTADEKLFF. For the CDR3, the DNA is TGTGCCAGCTCACTCGGGACAGCAGATGAAAAACTGTTTTTT.

J is TRBJ2-1 and V is TRBV13; 9 bases map to TRBD1. CDR3 length equals 13 residues. After removal of 5 bases from V and 7 bases from J, the junction contained 3 bases not matched to a gene. CDR1 and CDR2 (germline): PRHDT, FYEKMQ (reference sequence). DNA for the CDR3: TGTGCCAGCAGCGGGACAGGGTGGAATGAGCAGTTCTTC. Translating it yields CASSGTGWNEQFF.

The rearrangement joins TRBV5-4 to TRBJ2-1; D assignment may be TRBD1 or TRBD2 (5 bases each). The germline gives CDR1 SGHNT, CDR2 YYREEE (reference sequence). The CDR3 length is 13 residues. Deletions cut 6 bases from V and 7 bases from J, with 14 bases between. The CDR3 is CASTLPRGNEQFF. The CDR3 DNA is TGTGCCAGCACCCTCCCGAGGGGAAATGAGCAGTTCTTC.

The CDR3: CASTRGIGTYNEQFF. CDR3 sequence (DNA): TGTGCCAGCACCCGCGGGATAGGGACCTACAATGAGCAGTTCTTC. The chain joins TRBV9 to TRBJ2-1, with D possibly matching TRBD2 (6 bases). Trimming pared 6 bases from V and 2 bases from J, leaving 15 bases between. The CDR3 has 15 amino acids. The V gene's germline CDR1 is SGDLS and CDR2 YYNGEE.

This clone has just a few counts. The J gene is TRBJ1-1, the V gene TRBV29-1; no definite D call. Trimming pared 7 bases from V and 4 bases from J, leaving 7 bases between. This CDR3 is 10 amino acids long. In germline, CDR1 is SQVTM, CDR2 ANQGSEA. CDR3 sequence (DNA): TGCAGCGGTGCAGTCACTGAAGCTTTCTTT. Protein product: CSGAVTEAFF.

V gene TRBV10-3 combines with J gene TRBJ2-2; the D gene is possibly TRBD2 (6 bases). The CDR3 is 14 residues long. Trimming took 6 bases from V and 2 from J, leaving 10 bases between them. Germline V CDR1 and CDR2: ENHRY, SYGVKD. CDR3 DNA sequence: TGTGCCATCAGCCGGGGGACCAACACCGGGGAGCTGTTTTTT. This encodes CAISRGTNTGELFF.

This chain joins TRBV6-5 and TRBJ2-1; 14 bases are shared with TRBD2. The CDR3 is 13 residues long. From germline, CDR1 is MNHEY and CDR2 SVGAGI. V was pared by 6 bases and J by 12 bases, with 4 bases of the junction left unmatched. The CDR3: CASSFGTSGRQFF. The DNA of the CDR3 is TGTGCCAGCAGCTTCGGGACTAGCGGGAGGCAGTTCTTC.

In this sample, this clone turned up once. The chain is built from TRBV6-1 and TRBJ1-5; D is perhaps TRBD1 (5 bases). V lost 2 bases, J lost 4 bases, and 15 bases lay in between. There are 16 residues in the CDR3. Per germline, CDR1 MNHNS and CDR2 SASEGT. This CDR3 reads CASSELTGTANQPQHF. CDR3 nucleotide sequence: TGTGCCAGCAGTGAATTAACCGGGACGGCTAATCAGCCCCAGCATTTT.

This rearrangement joins TRBV6-5 to TRBJ2-7; 7 positions agree with TRBD1. J was trimmed by 2 bases and V by 5 bases; bases with no gene match: 3. CDR3 length: 13 residues. CDR1 MNHEY and CDR2 SVGAGI come from the germline V gene. The CDR3 region has the DNA TGTGCCAGCAGTGGACAGGTGCCCTACGAGCAGTACTTC. Protein: CASSGQVPYEQYF.

The chain uses TRBV4-3 and TRBJ1-5, with D unresolved. The CDR3 runs 17 residues. The germline V gene has CDR1 LGHNA and CDR2 YSLEER. Trimming took 0 bases from V and 5 from J, leaving 17 bases between them. The CDR3 here is CASSQEGGTASYQPQHF. For the CDR3, the DNA is TGCGCCAGCAGCCAAGAAGGAGGTACAGCGTCCTATCAGCCCCAGCATTTT.